This T cell receptor (beta chain) was retrieved from a study of molecular identifiers for immune sequencing clone quantification. Preparation of the bulk TCR libraries relied on previously described methods and listed TCR primers. MiXCR was run by TCRdb on the PCR reads, yielding one entry per CDR3 protein. Among 550,000 to 750,000 distinct CDR3 sequences listed, about 20% were seen once. Germline V gene sequence: CDR1 SGHAT, CDR2 FQNNGV. The CDR3 extends over 14 amino acids. V was shortened by 5 bases and J by 3 bases, with 13 bases between the two germline ends. Only a few counts were recorded for this clonotype.

The clonotype comes from a human donor in good health. Some libraries in this study had Jurkat cell RNA spiked in. The J gene is TRBJ1-2, the V gene TRBV11-2; D remains ambiguous. Sequenced material: naive CD8+ T cells from blood, with Jurkat cell RNA spiked in. This sample's subset: FACS-sorted CD8+CD4-CCR7+CD45RA+ naive T cells. The CDR3 DNA is TGTGCCAGCAGCCTCTCCTCCGGAGACTATGGCTACACCTTC. Translation gives CASSLSSGDYGYTF.